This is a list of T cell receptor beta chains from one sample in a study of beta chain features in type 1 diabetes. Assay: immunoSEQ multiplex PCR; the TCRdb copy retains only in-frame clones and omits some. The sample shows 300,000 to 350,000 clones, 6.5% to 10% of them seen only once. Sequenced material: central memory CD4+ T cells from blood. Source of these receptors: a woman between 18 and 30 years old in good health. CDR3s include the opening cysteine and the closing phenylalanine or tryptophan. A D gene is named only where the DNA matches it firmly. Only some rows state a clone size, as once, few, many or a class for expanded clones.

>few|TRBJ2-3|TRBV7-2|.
CASSPSEGDTQYF
TGTGCCAGCAGCCCCAGCGAAGGGGATACGCAGTATTTT
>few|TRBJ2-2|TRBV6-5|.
CASGSNTGELFF
TGTGCCAGCGGATCGAACACCGGGGAGCTGTTTTTT
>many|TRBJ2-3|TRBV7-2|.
CASSLREFPGTSTQYF
TGTGCCAGCAGCCTCCGGGAGTTCCCCGGGACCAGTACGCAGTATTTT
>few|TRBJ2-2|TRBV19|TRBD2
CASRGLAVNTGELFF
TGTGCCAGTAGGGGACTAGCGGTGAACACCGGGGAGCTGTTTTTT
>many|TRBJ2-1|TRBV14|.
CASSEDKGPTYIYNEQFF
TGTGCCAGCAGCGAAGACAAGGGCCCCACCTACATCTACAATGAGCAGTTCTTC
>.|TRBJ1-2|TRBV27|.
CASRSDSERLYGYTF
TGTGCCAGCCGGTCGGACAGCGAGCGTCTCTATGGCTACACCTTC
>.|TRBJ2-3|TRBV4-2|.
CASSPGGGRTDTQYF
TGTGCCAGCTCCCCCGGGGGAGGACGCACAGATACGCAGTATTTT
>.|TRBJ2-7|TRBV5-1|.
CASSSQQVGYEQYF
TGCGCCAGCAGCTCTCAACAGGTGGGCTACGAGCAGTACTTC
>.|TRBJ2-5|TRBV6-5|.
CASSYALQETQYF
TGTGCCAGCAGTTACGCACTTCAAGAGACCCAGTACTTC
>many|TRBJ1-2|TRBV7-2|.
CASSWDGWGYTF
TGTGCCAGCAGCTGGGACGGATGGGGCTACACCTTC
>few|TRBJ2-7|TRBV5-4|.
CASSLGQGRYEQYF
TGTGCCAGCAGCTTGGGCCAGGGCCGCTACGAGCAGTACTTC
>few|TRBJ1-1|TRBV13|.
CASSEVFGGSYTEAFF
TGTGCCAGCAGCGAGGTCTTTGGGGGCTCGTACACTGAAGCTTTCTTT
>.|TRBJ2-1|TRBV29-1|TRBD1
CSALKDRAEQFF
TGCAGCGCCCTAAAAGACAGGGCCGAGCAGTTCTTC
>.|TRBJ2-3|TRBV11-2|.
CASSPVGSTDTQYF
TGTGCCAGCAGCCCGGTGGGTAGCACAGATACGCAGTATTTT
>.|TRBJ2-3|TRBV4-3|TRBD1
CASSQRGGRGTDTQYF
TGCGCCAGCAGCCAGAGAGGGGGCAGGGGCACAGATACGCAGTATTTT
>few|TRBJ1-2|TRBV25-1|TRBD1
CASSGSRGLSYGYTF
TGTGCCAGCAGTGGAAGCAGGGGGCTGAGCTATGGCTACACCTTC
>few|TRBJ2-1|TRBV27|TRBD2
CASSSPTGSWREQVYNEQFF
TGTGCCAGCAGTTCCCCCACAGGATCGTGGCGGGAGCAGGTCTACAATGAGCAGTTCTTC
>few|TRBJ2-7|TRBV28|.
CASRTRGETYEQYF
TGTGCCAGCAGAACAAGGGGAGAGACCTACGAGCAGTACTTC
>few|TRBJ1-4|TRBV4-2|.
CASSPVYLRTDEKLFF
TGTGCCAGCAGCCCTGTCTACCTGAGGACAGATGAAAAACTGTTTTTT
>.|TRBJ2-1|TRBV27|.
CASRPQGINEQFF
TGTGCCAGCAGACCTCAGGGGATCAATGAGCAGTTCTTC
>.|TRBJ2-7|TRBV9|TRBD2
CASSVGGGSGYEQYF
TGTGCCAGCAGCGTAGGGGGCGGGAGCGGCTACGAGCAGTACTTC
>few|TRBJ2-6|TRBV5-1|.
CASSTGLSGANVLTF
TGCGCCAGCAGCACAGGGTTATCTGGGGCCAACGTCCTGACTTTC
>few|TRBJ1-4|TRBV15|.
CATSRDLQEEKLFF
TGTGCCACCAGCAGAGATCTGCAGGAAGAAAAACTGTTTTTT
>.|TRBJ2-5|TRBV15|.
CATSRDSSYGQETQYF
TGTGCCACCAGCAGAGATAGCAGCTACGGGCAAGAGACCCAGTACTTC
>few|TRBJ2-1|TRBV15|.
CATSRDRGGKGYNEQFF
TGTGCCACCAGCAGAGATAGAGGCGGGAAGGGGTACAATGAGCAGTTCTTC
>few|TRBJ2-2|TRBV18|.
CASSPLRDTGELFF
TGTGCCAGCTCACCACTGCGGGACACCGGGGAGCTGTTTTTT
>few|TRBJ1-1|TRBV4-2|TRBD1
CASSLRTGERVTEAFF
TGTGCCAGCAGCCTTCGGACAGGGGAACGGGTCACTGAAGCTTTCTTT
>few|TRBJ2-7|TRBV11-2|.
CASSPGWESYEQYF
TGTGCCAGCAGCCCAGGCTGGGAGAGCTACGAGCAGTACTTC
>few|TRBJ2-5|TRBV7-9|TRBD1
CASSLMLTGAGETQYF
TGTGCCAGCAGCTTGATGTTGACAGGGGCTGGAGAGACCCAGTACTTC
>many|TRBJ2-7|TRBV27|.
CASGPTALSTYF
TGTGCCAGCGGCCCGACAGCCCTTAGCACGTACTTC
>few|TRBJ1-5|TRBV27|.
CASSLSRLQPQHF
TGTGCCAGCAGTTTATCGAGACTTCAGCCCCAGCATTTT
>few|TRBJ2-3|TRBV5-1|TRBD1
CASSGGQGGTDTQYF
TGCGCCAGCAGCGGCGGACAGGGGGGGACAGATACGCAGTATTTT
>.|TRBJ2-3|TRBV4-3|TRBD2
CASSQDQASGFTDTQYF
TGCGCCAGCAGCCAAGATCAGGCTAGCGGGTTCACAGATACGCAGTATTTT
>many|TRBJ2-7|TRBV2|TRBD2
CASTSGRAYEQYF
TGTGCCAGCACTAGCGGGAGGGCCTACGAGCAGTACTTC
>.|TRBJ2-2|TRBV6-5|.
CASSYGGSNTGELFF
TGTGCCAGCAGTTACGGCGGATCGAACACCGGGGAGCTGTTTTTT
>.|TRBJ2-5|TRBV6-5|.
CASRETGKPHQTQYF
TGTGCCAGCAGAGAAACAGGGAAGCCCCATCAGACCCAGTACTTC
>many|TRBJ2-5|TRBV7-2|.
CASSLQGRETQYF
TGTGCCAGCAGCTTACAGGGGAGGGAGACCCAGTACTTC
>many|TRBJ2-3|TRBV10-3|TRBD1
CAISESESGGFVLSSTDTQYF
TGTGCCATCAGTGAGTCGGAGTCAGGGGGATTCGTCCTCTCTAGCACAGATACGCAGTATTTT
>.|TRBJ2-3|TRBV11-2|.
CASSLGQIRADTQYF
TGTGCCAGCAGCTTAGGCCAAATCCGGGCAGATACGCAGTATTTT
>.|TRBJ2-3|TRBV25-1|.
CASRGIHTDTQYF
TGTGCCAGCAGAGGGATCCACACAGATACGCAGTATTTT
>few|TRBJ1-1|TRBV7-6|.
CASSLVGGSEAFF
TGTGCCAGCAGCTTAGTTGGGGGGTCAGAAGCTTTCTTT
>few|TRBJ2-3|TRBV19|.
CASSIGQGTDTQYF
TGTGCCAGTAGTATAGGGCAGGGAACAGATACGCAGTATTTT
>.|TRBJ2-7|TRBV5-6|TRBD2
CASSLGLAGFYEQYF
TGTGCCAGCAGCTTGGGACTAGCGGGATTCTACGAGCAGTACTTC
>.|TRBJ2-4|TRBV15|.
CATSRRENIQYF
TGTGCCACCAGCAGGCGAGAGAACATTCAGTACTTC
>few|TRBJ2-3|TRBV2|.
CASSGLFGGDTQYF
TGTGCCAGCAGTGGTCTCTTTGGAGGAGATACGCAGTATTTT
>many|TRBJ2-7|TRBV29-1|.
CSVLQGTYEQYF
TGCAGCGTTTTACAGGGTACTTACGAGCAGTACTTC
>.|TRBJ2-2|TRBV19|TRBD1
CASRGTGYTGELFF
TGTGCCAGTAGGGGGACAGGGTACACCGGGGAGCTGTTTTTT
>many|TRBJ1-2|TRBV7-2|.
CASSVDSLYGYTF
TGTGCCAGCAGCGTCGACAGCCTCTATGGCTACACCTTC
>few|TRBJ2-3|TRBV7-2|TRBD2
CASSLVATSGYSTDTQYF
TGTGCCAGCAGCTTAGTAGCTACTAGCGGCTACAGCACAGATACGCAGTATTTT
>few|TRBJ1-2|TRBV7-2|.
CASSSTTHNYGYTF
TGTGCCAGCAGCTCAACCACGCATAACTATGGCTACACCTTC
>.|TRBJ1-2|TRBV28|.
CASKSNYGYTF
TGTGCCAGCAAATCTAACTATGGCTACACCTTC